Presented here are 8 T cell receptor beta chains from one specimen sequenced in a study of cytomegalovirus exposure and HLA in healthy donors. In the PCR, 60 Vbeta and 13 Jbeta primers were used. Some clones are missing from TCRdb's copy, which holds only in-frame ones; the method was immunoSEQ multiplex PCR. The sample has 150,000 to 200,000 clones, approximately 80% seen once. The sequencing input was PBMCs. These receptors all come from a woman under 30 in good health and CMV-seronegative.

This chain links TRBV19 with TRBJ1-2, with D tentatively TRBD1 (6 bases). This CDR3 comprises 13 residues. In germline, CDR1 is LNHDA, CDR2 SQIVND (reference sequence). V lost 3 bases and J 4 bases, leaving 9 bases between the germline ends. CDR3 DNA sequence: TGTGCCAGTAGTATTCAGGGGACCTATGGCTACACCTTC. It yields the protein CASSIQGTYGYTF.

This chain joins TRBV18 and TRBJ2-7; 9 bases align to TRBD1. Unmatched junction bases numbered 9, after V lost 9 bases and J lost 3 bases. The CDR3 length is 14 residues. Germline CDR1 is KGHSH and CDR2 is LQKENI. CDR3 DNA: TGTGCCAGTACCGCGGGACAGGGCCTCTACGAGCAGTACTTC. Amino acids: CASTAGQGLYEQYF.

The chain uses TRBV14 and TRBJ2-1, with a tentative D call TRBD2 (6 bases). V lost 3 bases, J lost 10 bases, and 25 bases lay in between. The CDR3 totals 17 residues. CDR1 SGHDN and CDR2 FVKESK come from the germline V gene. CDR3 DNA sequence: TGTGCCAGCAGCCACGGGTTGAGCGGGTTGGGGCAAATCGAGCAGTTCTTC. Encoded protein: CASSHGLSGLGQIEQFF.

This chain links TRBV7-9 with TRBJ1-2, with D possibly matching TRBD1 (6 bases). Germline lookup yields CDR1 SEHNR and CDR2 FQNEAQ (reference sequence). The CDR3 extends over 13 amino acids. The V and J ends lost 8 bases and 8 bases respectively, with 18 bases between them. The CDR3 here is CASLFAQGKGYTF. In nucleotides, the CDR3 is TGTGCCAGCTTGTTCGCCCAGGGGAAAGGCTACACCTTC.

This clone was detected only once. The chain has TRBV9 and TRBJ1-3, with 7 bases matching TRBD1. Germline V gene data show CDR1 as SGDLS and CDR2 as YYNGEE. This CDR3 has 16 residues. J was trimmed by 0 bases and V by 0 bases; bases with no gene match: 3. The CDR3 spells CASSVGQGSSGNTIYF. The CDR3 region has the DNA TGTGCCAGCAGCGTAGGACAGGGAAGCTCTGGAAACACCATATATTTT.

V usage is TRBV15 and J usage is TRBJ1-2; 10 nucleotides match TRBD1. J gave up 3 bases and V 8 bases, and 9 bases lay outside the gene matches. This CDR3 region has 15 residues. Germline V gives CDR1 LNHNV, CDR2 YYDKDF (reference sequence). The CDR3 region has the DNA TGTGCCACCTCGCGACAGGGGGCTACGGACTATGGCTACACCTTC. Its translation: CATSRQGATDYGYTF. The whole variable domain, filled in from reference TRBV15 and TRBJ1-2, reads DAMVIQNPRYQVTQFGKPVTLSCSQTLNHNVMYWYQQKSSQAPKLLFHYYDKDFNNEADTPDNFQSRRPNTSFCFLDIRSPGLGDTAMYLCATSRQGATDYGYTFGSGTRLTVV.

CDR3 loop: CASSLGGEGNTEAFF. The CDR3 nucleotides read TGTGCCAGCAGCTTAGGAGGAGAGGGCAACACTGAAGCTTTCTTT. V is TRBV7-8 and J is TRBJ1-1; D gene unclear. Germline values: CDR1 SGHVS, CDR2 FQNEAQ. V lost 1 base and J lost 2, with 11 bases in between. This CDR3 comprises 15 residues. Looking up the rest from reference TRBV7-8 and TRBJ1-1 gives the full variable domain: GAGVSQSPRYKVAKRGQDVALRCDPISGHVSLFWYQQALGQGPEFLTYFQNEAQLDKSGLPSDRFFAERPEGSVSTLKIQRTQQEDSAVYLCASSLGGEGNTEAFFGQGTRLTVV.

V and J are TRBV5-1 and TRBJ2-3; 14 positions match TRBD2. The CDR3 has 17 residues. Germline trimming cut 3 bases from V and 2 bases from J; bases unmatched to any gene: 5. CDR1 and CDR2 (germline): SGHRS, YFSETQ. CDR3 bases: TGCGCCAGCAGCTGGGGACTAGCGGGGGACTCCACAGATACGCAGTATTTT. Translated, it gives CASSWGLAGDSTDTQYF.